These T cell receptor beta chains were read from a single sample in a study of response to subunit inactivated influenza vaccine. Via MiXCR, TCRdb re-called the RT-PCR reads, giving one row per CDR3 protein. The sample has roughly 700,000 distinct CDR3 sequences; 14% are singletons. The specimen was PBMCs from blood, collected roughly 2 weeks before vaccination. The receptors come from a man in his fifties who received an inactivated influenza vaccine. Each CDR3 is given with its conserved first and last residue. Fields, in order: V gene, J gene, D gene, clone size, CDR3 protein, CDR3 DNA. The D gene is left open where the match is weak. Expanded clones get a size class; other rows say once, few or many, or leave the size out.

TRBV7-8	TRBJ1-2	TRBD1	few	CASSSHPGQPNYGYTF	TGTGCCAGCAGCTCCCACCCGGGACAGCCTAACTATGGCTACACCTTC
TRBV15	TRBJ2-3	-	-	CATSSRREDTQYF	TGTGCCACCAGCAGTCGACGGGAAGATACGCAGTATTTT
TRBV24-1	TRBJ2-2	TRBD2	few	CATSERGELGELFF	TGTGCCACCAGCGAGCGGGGAGAGCTCGGGGAGCTGTTTTTT
TRBV5-1	TRBJ2-3	-	few	CASSLGWSGADTQYF	TGCGCCAGCAGCCTCGGGTGGTCTGGGGCAGATACGCAGTATTTT
TRBV4-2	TRBJ2-7	-	-	CASSQGTRDEQYF	TGTGCCAGCAGCCAAGGTACACGCGACGAGCAGTACTTC
TRBV12-3/TRBV12-4	TRBJ1-1	TRBD1	many	CASSAGQLNTEAFF	TGTGCCAGCAGTGCGGGACAGCTGAACACTGAAGCTTTCTTT
TRBV28	TRBJ2-7	-	-	CASSAYYEQYF	TGTGCCAGCAGTGCCTACTACGAGCAGTACTTC
TRBV14	TRBJ2-1	-	few	CASSQERLTEQFF	TGTGCCAGCAGCCAAGAGCGGCTGACAGAGCAGTTCTTC
TRBV5-1	TRBJ1-1	-	few	CASSNPGQNTEAFF	TGCGCCAGCAGCAACCCGGGACAGAACACTGAAGCTTTCTTT
TRBV6-1	TRBJ2-7	TRBD2	-	CASSSGRGTYEQYF	TGTGCCAGCAGCTCGGGGCGGGGGACCTACGAGCAGTACTTC
TRBV4-1	TRBJ1-4	TRBD1	few	CASSKTGDNNEKLFF	TGCGCCAGCAGCAAGACAGGGGATAATAATGAAAAACTGTTTTTT
TRBV5-1	TRBJ2-5	-	few	CASSLDPGGTQYF	TGCGCCAGCAGCTTGGACCCTGGGGGGACCCAGTACTTC
TRBV11-2	TRBJ2-5	TRBD2	few	CASSLGPSASGRVEETQYF	TGTGCCAGCAGCTTAGGCCCTTCGGCTAGCGGGAGGGTTGAGGAGACCCAGTACTTC
TRBV9	TRBJ2-7	TRBD1	-	CASSPQPGTGVPGQYF	TGTGCCAGCAGCCCGCAACCCGGGACAGGGGTCCCGGGGCAGTACTTC
TRBV12-3/TRBV12-4	TRBJ2-2	-	many	CASTNGNTGELFF	TGTGCCAGCACCAATGGAAACACCGGGGAGCTGTTTTTT
TRBV7-9	TRBJ2-2	TRBD2	few	CASSSTSGRAYGELFF	TGTGCCAGCAGCTCTACTAGCGGGAGGGCGTACGGGGAGCTGTTTTTT
TRBV5-5	TRBJ2-7	-	few	CASSMDRRGQYF	TGTGCCAGCAGCATGGACAGGCGGGGGCAGTACTTC
TRBV30	TRBJ1-4	-	-	CAWSGDWAEKLFF	TGTGCCTGGAGTGGGGATTGGGCCGAAAAACTGTTTTTT
TRBV29-1	TRBJ2-3	-	many	CSVPSTDTQYF	TGCAGCGTGCCGAGCACAGATACGCAGTATTTT
TRBV28	TRBJ1-1	-	-	CASSFQRSTEAFF	TGTGCCAGCAGTTTTCAGCGGAGCACTGAAGCTTTCTTT
TRBV29-1	TRBJ2-7	TRBD2	-	CSVRGGTSGRDGPYEQYF	TGCAGCGTCCGAGGGGGGACTAGCGGGAGGGACGGACCCTACGAGCAGTACTTC
TRBV6-2/TRBV6-3	TRBJ2-3	TRBD2	-	CASRPTSGSKADTQYF	TGTGCCAGCAGACCTACTAGCGGGAGTAAGGCAGATACGCAGTATTTT
TRBV5-6	TRBJ2-7	TRBD2	-	CASRRGLALEQYF	TGTGCCAGCAGAAGAGGACTAGCTCTCGAGCAGTACTTC
TRBV3-1	TRBJ2-7	-	-	CASSPLDWLFGEQYF	TGTGCCAGCAGCCCTTTAGATTGGCTATTCGGCGAGCAGTACTTC
TRBV27	TRBJ1-1	TRBD1	-	CAFYRKGARMNTEAFF	TGTGCCTTCTATAGGAAGGGGGCCCGTATGAACACTGAAGCTTTCTTT